Listed below are T cell receptor beta chains from one sample, sequenced in a study of blood T cell repertoires in COVID-19. Profiled with immunoSEQ multiplex PCR; TCRdb holds only in-frame clones, not every one. The sample consists of more than 70,000 clones, roughly 80% of them appearing once. The sequenced material came from peripheral blood. The source is a human donor in a cohort sampled during active COVID-19. Each CDR3 is given with its conserved first and last residue. A D gene is named only where the DNA matches it firmly. Rows give clone size only sometimes, using once, few, many, or a class for an expanded clone.

size,J,D,V,CDR3,DNA
-,TRBJ2-7,-,TRBV7-8,CASSLAQGDSYEQYF,TGTGCCAGCAGCTTAGCACAGGGTGATTCCTACGAGCAGTACTTC
few,TRBJ2-7,-,TRBV4-1,CASSLHPEGGLEQYF,TGCGCCAGCAGCCTCCATCCAGAGGGGGGGCTCGAGCAGTACTTC
-,TRBJ2-1,TRBD1,TRBV5-1,CASSLTGQINNEQFF,TGCGCCAGCAGCTTGACGGGACAGATAAACAATGAGCAGTTCTTC
-,TRBJ2-7,TRBD2,TRBV5-1,CASSLRLAPLNEQYF,TGCGCCAGCAGCCTCAGACTAGCGCCACTGAACGAGCAGTACTTC
-,TRBJ2-3,TRBD2,TRBV5-1,CASSKLAGQVDTQYF,TGCGCCAGCAGTAAACTAGCGGGGCAGGTAGATACGCAGTATTTT
-,TRBJ2-4,-,TRBV2,CASMSGLAKNIQYF,TGTGCCAGCATGTCCGGGTTAGCCAAAAACATTCAGTACTTC
once,TRBJ1-4,-,TRBV5-1,CASSLPTNEKLFF,TGCGCCAGCAGCTTGCCGACTAATGAAAAACTGTTTTTT
-,TRBJ2-3,TRBD1,TRBV2,CASSWDRGRPVETDTQYF,TGTGCCAGCAGTTGGGACAGGGGGCGCCCCGTCGAGACAGATACGCAGTATTTT
-,TRBJ2-7,-,TRBV14,CASSIEAGHYDYEQYF,TGTGCCAGCAGCATCGAAGCGGGACACTATGACTACGAGCAGTACTTC
-,TRBJ1-1,-,TRBV9,CASSVGSTGRDTEAFF,TGTGCCAGCAGCGTAGGATCCACAGGCAGAGACACTGAAGCTTTCTTT
-,TRBJ2-2,TRBD1,TRBV9,CASSVAGTGAFANTGELFF,TGTGCCAGCAGCGTAGCTGGGACAGGGGCGTTCGCGAACACCGGGGAGCTGTTTTTT
-,TRBJ2-5,TRBD2,TRBV4-1,CASSQAAGGPETQYF,TGCGCCAGCAGCCAAGCAGCGGGGGGGCCAGAGACCCAGTACTTC
-,TRBJ2-7,-,TRBV9,CASSVGGSPYEQYF,TGTGCCAGCAGCGTTGGGGGCAGCCCCTACGAGCAGTACTTC
-,TRBJ1-2,-,TRBV3-1/TRBV3-2,CASSQGGSQHGYTF,TGTGCCAGCAGCCAAGGTGGGAGTCAGCATGGCTACACCTTC